Listed below are T cell receptor beta chains from one sample, sequenced in a study of blood T cell repertoires in COVID-19. Clones were sequenced by immunoSEQ multiplex PCR, and TCRdb holds only the in-frame ones, with some missing. The sample contains under 170,000 clones, 70% to 90% of which appear only once. Sequencing used peripheral blood. Source of these receptors: an older man with acute or convalescent COVID-19. Both conserved end residues are part of each CDR3. D genes are given only for firm matches. The listing skips clone size in some rows; elsewhere it reads once, few, many or a size class.

J: TRBJ1-1; size: .; D: .; V: TRBV5-1; CDR3: CASSSGDGGNTEAFF; DNA: TGCGCCAGCAGCTCTGGGGACGGGGGGAACACTGAAGCTTTCTTT
J: TRBJ2-1; size: once; D: .; V: TRBV6-2/TRBV6-3; CDR3: CASSPGVFRWFF; DNA: TGTGCCAGCAGTCCCGGGGTCTTCAGGTGGTTCTTC
J: TRBJ1-4; size: .; D: .; V: TRBV5-1; CDR3: CASSRTDLNEKLFF; DNA: TGCGCCAGCAGCAGGACAGACCTTAATGAAAAACTGTTTTTT
J: TRBJ1-3; size: few; D: TRBD1; V: TRBV6-5; CDR3: CASSSYQGGNTIYF; DNA: TGTGCCAGCAGTTCCTATCAGGGGGGCAACACCATATATTTT
J: TRBJ1-6; size: .; D: TRBD1; V: TRBV11-1; CDR3: CASTVGQTSYNSPLHF; DNA: TGTGCCAGCACCGTGGGACAGACCTCCTATAATTCACCCCTCCACTTT
J: TRBJ1-1; size: few; D: TRBD1; V: TRBV10-3; CDR3: CAISESTGTGTTEAFF; DNA: TGTGCCATCAGTGAGTCGACCGGGACAGGGACCACTGAAGCTTTCTTT
J: TRBJ2-7; size: .; D: .; V: TRBV5-5; CDR3: CASSFFSDSYEQYF; DNA: TGTGCCAGCAGCTTTTTCAGCGATTCCTACGAGCAGTACTTC
J: TRBJ2-7; size: .; D: TRBD2; V: TRBV3-1/TRBV3-2; CDR3: CASSPQGLAAYEQYF; DNA: TGTGCCAGCAGCCCTCAAGGACTAGCGGCCTACGAGCAGTACTTC
J: TRBJ2-3; size: .; D: TRBD1; V: TRBV10-3; CDR3: CAIRGDRVQADTQYF; DNA: TGTGCCATCAGGGGGGACAGGGTCCAAGCGGATACGCAGTATTTT
J: TRBJ2-1; size: .; D: .; V: TRBV28; CDR3: CASNRGYNSYNEQFF; DNA: TGTGCCAGCAATCGGGGGTATAACTCCTACAATGAGCAGTTCTTC
J: TRBJ2-7; size: .; D: TRBD2; V: TRBV7-9; CDR3: CASHSGKYEQYF; DNA: TGTGCCAGCCATAGCGGGAAATACGAGCAGTACTTC
J: TRBJ1-5; size: .; D: .; V: TRBV19; CDR3: CASSEGNGASNQPQHF; DNA: TGTGCCAGTAGCGAAGGGAATGGGGCTAGCAATCAGCCCCAGCATTTT
J: TRBJ2-1; size: .; D: TRBD2; V: TRBV28; CDR3: CASSRTSYEQFF; DNA: TGTGCCAGCAGTCGGACTAGTTATGAGCAGTTCTTC
J: TRBJ2-1; size: .; D: TRBD2; V: TRBV19; CDR3: CASTQLAGVGNEQFF; DNA: TGTGCCAGTACCCAACTAGCGGGAGTAGGGAATGAGCAGTTCTTC
J: TRBJ1-5; size: .; D: .; V: TRBV6-5; CDR3: CASSRDTNQPQHF; DNA: TGTGCCAGCAGCAGGGACACCAATCAGCCCCAGCATTTT
J: TRBJ2-3; size: .; D: TRBD2; V: TRBV10-2; CDR3: CASRLGAGGGDTQYF; DNA: TGCGCCAGCAGGCTGGGGGCGGGAGGAGGTGATACGCAGTATTTT
J: TRBJ2-2; size: .; D: .; V: TRBV7-3; CDR3: CASSLGLGAGELFF; DNA: TGTGCCAGCAGCTTAGGGCTCGGGGCCGGGGAGCTGTTTTTT
J: TRBJ1-2; size: .; D: TRBD1; V: TRBV18; CDR3: CASSPDRGRLYGYTF; DNA: TGTGCCAGCTCACCTGACAGGGGTCGACTCTATGGCTACACCTTC
J: TRBJ2-3; size: .; D: TRBD1; V: TRBV29-1; CDR3: CSVWDRGRSTDTQYF; DNA: TGCAGCGTTTGGGACAGGGGGAGGTCCACAGATACGCAGTATTTT
J: TRBJ1-1; size: .; D: TRBD1; V: TRBV2; CDR3: CASRGAGGAGTEAFF; DNA: TGTGCCAGCAGGGGGGCAGGGGGCGCGGGCACTGAAGCTTTCTTT
J: TRBJ2-5; size: .; D: .; V: TRBV5-1; CDR3: CASKRSSEQETQYF; DNA: TGCGCCAGCAAAAGGTCTAGCGAGCAAGAGACCCAGTACTTC
J: TRBJ2-1; size: .; D: TRBD2; V: TRBV7-2; CDR3: CASRLPSGVYNEQFF; DNA: TGTGCCAGCAGATTACCTAGCGGGGTTTACAATGAGCAGTTCTTC
J: TRBJ2-7; size: .; D: .; V: TRBV7-2; CDR3: CASSYWTVSSYEQYF; DNA: TGTGCCAGCAGCTATTGGACTGTAAGCTCCTACGAGCAGTACTTC
J: TRBJ1-2; size: .; D: .; V: TRBV28; CDR3: CASTRSGQGYGYTF; DNA: TGTGCCAGCACCCGATCGGGCCAGGGGTATGGCTACACCTTC
J: TRBJ2-3; size: .; D: TRBD2; V: TRBV6-2/TRBV6-3; CDR3: CASSWGRDRTDTQYF; DNA: TGTGCCAGCAGTTGGGGGAGGGACCGCACAGATACGCAGTATTTT
J: TRBJ2-3; size: .; D: .; V: TRBV24-1; CDR3: CATSDPTTLGITSTDTQYF; DNA: TGTGCCACCAGTGATCCGACTACACTTGGGATAACTAGCACAGATACGCAGTATTTT
J: TRBJ2-3; size: .; D: TRBD2; V: TRBV6-5; CDR3: CASTRGLEVRVQYF; DNA: TGTGCCAGCACCCGGGGACTAGAGGTGAGGGTGCAGTATTTT
J: TRBJ2-7; size: .; D: TRBD2; V: TRBV7-9; CDR3: CASSLSGTLSYEQYF; DNA: TGTGCCAGCAGCCTTAGCGGGACTCTCTCCTACGAGCAGTACTTC
J: TRBJ1-1; size: .; D: .; V: TRBV11-2; CDR3: CASSLPTPGHVYTEAFF; DNA: TGTGCCAGCAGCCTTCCTACCCCGGGACATGTGTACACTGAAGCTTTCTTT
J: TRBJ2-2; size: .; D: TRBD2; V: TRBV27; CDR3: CASSYFGGGNTGELFF; DNA: TGTGCCAGCAGTTATTTTGGGGGGGGAAACACCGGGGAGCTGTTTTTT
J: TRBJ1-3; size: .; D: .; V: TRBV4-2; CDR3: CASSQDSPSGNTIYF; DNA: TGTGCCAGCAGCCAAGATAGTCCCTCTGGAAACACCATATATTTT
J: TRBJ1-1; size: .; D: .; V: TRBV28; CDR3: CASILGGAGTEAFF; DNA: TGTGCCAGCATCCTTGGGGGGGCTGGCACTGAAGCTTTCTTT
J: TRBJ2-3; size: .; D: TRBD2; V: TRBV10-3; CDR3: CAISEGLAGESADTQYF; DNA: TGTGCCATCAGTGAGGGACTAGCGGGAGAAAGCGCAGATACGCAGTATTTT